This T cell receptor beta chain is drawn from a study of early stage breast cancer tumors. As for the study in general: About 70% of the 16 invasive tumors were ER+, PR+ and HER2-. Eight or nine ER+/PR+/HER2- tumors were invasive ductal; a few were invasive lobular.

Sequencing was performed with immunoSEQ multiplex PCR; in TCRdb, only in-frame clones are kept and a portion is missing. The sample shows approximately 33,000 clones, roughly four fifths of them seen only once. The sequence was obtained from a person in their 40s with breast cancer. Sequenced material: blood.

Here the CDR3 DNA reads TGTGCCAGCAGCCGACTAGCGGGAGGGCTTCACAATGAGCAGTTCTTC. This translates into CASSRLAGGLHNEQFF. V is TRBV7-2 and J is TRBJ2-1; 14 nucleotides match TRBD2. V dropped 5 bases and J dropped 5; count of bases not matched to a gene: 5. CDR3 length: 16 residues. Germline lookup yields CDR1 SGHTA and CDR2 FQGNSA.